This T cell receptor beta chain was captured by sequencing in a study of blood T cells in healthy people across ages. General study findings and limits: While age rose, TCR beta diversity per million T cells dropped in a roughly linear way. Donor CMV status, an unknown factor, possibly confounded changes in expanded clonotypes.

Samples had at least 6.5 million PBMCs isolated from them. Trimming took 11 bases from V and 6 from J, leaving 18 bases between them. CDR1 ENHRY and CDR2 SYGVKD come from the germline V gene. There are 13 residues in the CDR3. Notes on this clonotype: Its antigen remains unidentified.

Then a second PCR, running about 6 to 12 cycles, was carried out with a sample-barcoded 5' primer and a J-beta primer mix. Tagging of each cDNA molecule was performed by a template-switch adaptor with 12 random nucleotides. Using its own MiXCR run on the 5' RACE reads, TCRdb lists one record per CDR3 protein. The sample yields 800,000 to 900,000 distinct CDR3 sequences, around 62% seen once. Sequencing used blood. The rearrangement links TRBV10-3 to TRBJ2-3; possible D gene TRBD1, 6 bases. This TCR was recovered from a man aged 25-45 years in good health. CDR3 sequence: CAVGTPVGDTQYF. CDR3 bases: TGTGCCGTCGGGACACCAGTTGGGGATACGCAGTATTTT.